Each of the 32 T cell receptor beta chains below was sequenced from the same sample in a study of blood T cell repertoires in COVID-19. Sequencing was performed with immunoSEQ multiplex PCR; in TCRdb, only in-frame clones are kept and a portion is missing. The data contain 150,000 or so clones, more than 70% of them singletons. Sequenced material: peripheral blood. The receptor source for this set is a young man with active or convalescent COVID-19.

This chain joins TRBV6-4 and TRBJ1-1; unclear D gene. CDR1 MRHNA and CDR2 SNTAGT come from the germline V gene. Trimming left V 4 bases short and J 1 base short, with 7 bases between. The CDR3 totals 13 residues. The CDR3 reads CASSAEENTEAFF. DNA for the CDR3: TGTGCCAGCAGTGCAGAAGAGAACACTGAAGCTTTCTTT.

CDR3 sequence reads: CASSFSAQGTEAFF. DNA for the CDR3: TGTGCCAGCAGCTTTAGTGCCCAGGGCACTGAAGCTTTCTTT. The chain is built from TRBV5-6 and TRBJ1-1, with TRBD1 as a possible D gene (5 bases). Germline V CDR1 and CDR2: SGHDT, YYEEEE. The CDR3 has 14 residues. The V end lost 2 bases, the J end lost 4 bases, and 12 bases lay between the germline ends. The variable domain in full, with the rest retrieved from reference TRBV5-6 and TRBJ1-1, is DAGVTQSPTHLIKTRGQQVTLRCSPKSGHDTVSWYQQALGQGPQFIFQYYEEEERQRGNFPDRFSGHQFPNYSSELNVNALLLGDSALYLCASSFSAQGTEAFFGQGTRLTVV.

This chain links TRBV19 with TRBJ2-1; 9 nucleotides agree with TRBD2. The CDR3 is 13 residues long. Losses at the gene ends were 4 bases for V and 8 bases for J; bases not matched to a gene: 3. Germline assignment: CDR1 LNHDA and CDR2 SQIVND (reference sequence). The CDR3 here is CASSSGRAYEQFF. DNA for the CDR3: TGTGCCAGTAGTAGCGGGAGGGCCTATGAGCAGTTCTTC.

This chain uses TRBV7-3 with TRBJ2-3; 9 bases line up with TRBD2. V lost 1 base and J lost 4; bases outside the gene matches: 3. This CDR3 contains 15 residues. Germline V CDR1 and CDR2: SGHTA, FQGTGA. The CDR3 coding sequence is TGTGCCAGCAGCTTAAGCCGGACTAGCGCAGATACGCAGTATTTT. It specifies CASSLSRTSADTQYF.

In its sample, this clone was seen a few times. The chain recombines TRBV20-1 with TRBJ1-3; a possible D gene is TRBD1 (5 bases). This CDR3 has 14 amino acids. V gave up 3 bases and J gave up 3 bases, with 12 bases separating them. The germline V gene encodes CDR1 DFQATT and CDR2 SNEGSKA (reference sequence). The CDR3 reads CSASRPRGGNTIYF. The CDR3 nucleotides are TGCAGTGCTAGTCGGCCAAGGGGTGGAAACACCATATATTTT.

The rearrangement joins TRBV5-6 to TRBJ2-1; 11 bases are shared with TRBD2. The J segment lost 6 bases and the V segment lost 4 bases, leaving 6 bases of the junction unmatched. CDR1 and CDR2 (germline): SGHDT, YYEEEE. The CDR3 runs 15 residues. CDR3 sequence reads: CASSPLAGEGNEQFF. The CDR3 DNA is TGTGCCAGCAGCCCACTAGCGGGAGAAGGCAATGAGCAGTTCTTC. The variable domain in full, with the rest retrieved from reference TRBV5-6 and TRBJ2-1, is DAGVTQSPTHLIKTRGQQVTLRCSPKSGHDTVSWYQQALGQGPQFIFQYYEEEERQRGNFPDRFSGHQFPNYSSELNVNALLLGDSALYLCASSPLAGEGNEQFFGPGTRLTVL.

The chain links TRBV3-1 (or the pseudogene TRBV3-2) to TRBJ2-7; possibly TRBD1 for D (5 bases). This CDR3 is built from 13 residues. Trimming removed 5 bases from V and 7 bases from J, with 15 bases in between. Germline values: CDR1 LGHDT, CDR2 YNNKEL (reference sequence). Written as DNA, the CDR3 is TGTGCCAGCAGCTTAGGTGGGGCGAGGGAGCAGTACTTC. Translation: CASSLGGAREQYF.

The chain has TRBV7-9 and TRBJ2-3; 7 bases are shared with TRBD1. V was pared by 2 bases and J by 3 bases, with 14 bases of the junction left unmatched. The CDR3 totals 18 residues. The V gene's germline CDR1 is SEHNR and CDR2 FQNEAQ (reference sequence). The CDR3 bases are TGTGCCAGCAGCTTATTGTCGTTCCGGGACAGAAAAACAGATACGCAGTATTTT. This codes for CASSLLSFRDRKTDTQYF.

This clone was picked up a small number of times. The chain joins TRBV2 to TRBJ1-1; 10 nucleotides align to TRBD1. The CDR3 is made up of 14 amino acids. Germline loops: CDR1 SNHLY, CDR2 FYNNEI. V trimming: 6 bases; J trimming: 7 bases; junction bases outside the gene matches: 8. In nucleotides, the CDR3 is TGTGCCAGCAGGGACAGGGGGACAAGCTTTGAAGCTTTCTTT. Its translation is CASRDRGTSFEAFF.

The chain combines TRBV5-5 with TRBJ1-1, with D maybe TRBD1 (6 bases). The CDR3 has 15 residues. From germline, CDR1 is SGHKS and CDR2 YYEKEE (reference sequence). V gave up 3 bases and J gave up 1 base, with 13 bases separating them. The CDR3 region is CASSYLGQQNTEAFF. Here the CDR3 DNA reads TGTGCCAGCAGCTATTTGGGACAACAGAACACTGAAGCTTTCTTT.

The chain recombines TRBV18 with TRBJ1-4; 7 bases match TRBD1. Germline trimming cut 5 bases from V and 8 bases from J; bases unmatched to any gene: 8. This CDR3 has 14 amino acids. The germline gives CDR1 KGHSH, CDR2 LQKENI. In DNA, the CDR3 is TGTGCCAGCTCAACCGACAGGGTGAGAGAAAAACTGTTTTTT. Protein sequence: CASSTDRVREKLFF.

The chain uses TRBV6-4 and TRBJ2-4, with a possible D match to TRBD1 (6 bases). The CDR3 extends over 16 amino acids. The V end was cut by 6 bases, the J end by 0 bases, with 15 bases between. Germline V lookup: CDR1 MRHNA, CDR2 SNTAGT. The CDR3, as DNA: TGTGCCAGCAGCTTCCGGACAGATCTAGCCAAAAACATTCAGTACTTC. It codes for CASSFRTDLAKNIQYF.

The chain uses TRBV6-5 and TRBJ1-3, with TRBD1 identical over 8 bases. CDR1 is MNHEY and CDR2 is SVGAGI in the germline V gene. The ends lost 2 bases at V and 0 bases at J; junction bases unmatched: 0. The CDR3 totals 15 residues. CDR3: CASSYDRGSGNTIYF. As DNA, the CDR3 is TGTGCCAGCAGTTACGACAGGGGCTCTGGAAACACCATATATTTT.

V is TRBV6-2 or TRBV6-3 and J is TRBJ2-2; 13 bases are a match to TRBD2. V lost 5 bases, J lost 6 bases, and 12 bases stayed unmatched. Germline lookup yields CDR1 MNHEY and CDR2 SVGEGT. The CDR3 runs to 18 residues. For the CDR3, the DNA is TGTGCCAGCAGTCCGAACCCGGGACTAGCGGGACAGGCCGGGGAGCTGTTTTTT. It is translated as CASSPNPGLAGQAGELFF.

The chain carries TRBV10-1 and TRBJ1-5, with no clear D. This CDR3 has 13 amino acids. Germline assignment: CDR1 WNHNN and CDR2 SYGVQD (reference sequence). With 3 bases removed from V and 3 bases from J, the gap between germline ends came to 6 bases. The CDR3 sequence is CASSENTNQPQHF. As DNA, the CDR3 is TGCGCCAGCAGTGAAAACACCAATCAGCCCCAGCATTTT.

This clone was seen a handful of times. V and J are TRBV7-2 and TRBJ1-5, with TRBD1 matching 7 bases. The CDR3 is 15 amino acids. Trimming took 5 bases from V and 7 from J; bases not matched to a gene: 11. Germline CDR1 SGHTA, CDR2 FQGNSA. This CDR3 is CASSIQRTGGQPQHF. CDR3 nucleotide sequence: TGTGCCAGCAGCATCCAGCGGACAGGCGGCCAGCCCCAGCATTTT.

This chain uses TRBV19 with TRBJ2-2; perhaps TRBD1 as D (5 bases). Trimming removed 0 bases from V and 9 bases from J, with 20 bases in between. Germline V lookup: CDR1 LNHDA, CDR2 SQIVND (reference sequence). CDR3 length equals 17 residues. This CDR3 reads CASSIDKGSGLRWELFF. As DNA, the CDR3 is TGTGCCAGTAGTATAGATAAGGGTTCAGGGTTAAGGTGGGAGCTGTTTTTT. Together with reference TRBV19 and TRBJ2-2, the CDR3 gives the full variable domain: DGGITQSPKYLFRKEGQNVTLSCEQNLNHDAMYWYRQDPGQGLRLIYYSQIVNDFQKGDIAEGYSVSREKKESFPLTVTSAQKNPTAFYLCASSIDKGSGLRWELFFGEGSRLTVL.

V usage is TRBV5-1 and J usage is TRBJ1-4; 10 nucleotides align to TRBD1. The germline gives CDR1 SGHRS, CDR2 YFSETQ. The CDR3 contains 15 residues. Losses at the gene ends were 5 bases for V and 7 bases for J; bases not matched to a gene: 8. CDR3 sequence (DNA): TGCGCCAGCAGTGACAGGGGACAGGGGATTGAAAAACTGTTTTTT. Its protein product is CASSDRGQGIEKLFF. Looking up the rest from reference TRBV5-1 and TRBJ1-4 gives the full variable domain: KAGVTQTPRYLIKTRGQQVTLSCSPISGHRSVSWYQQTPGQGLQFLFEYFSETQRNKGNFPGRFSGRQFSNSRSEMNVSTLELGDSALYLCASSDRGQGIEKLFFGSGTQLSVL.

This sequence joins TRBV4-3 and TRBJ1-4; TRBD1 aligns across 7 bases. Losses at the gene ends were 4 bases for V and 4 bases for J; bases not matched to a gene: 6. The CDR3 is 15 residues long. The germline V gene has CDR1 LGHNA and CDR2 YSLEER. DNA for the CDR3: TGCGCCAGCAGCCGAGGAAGGGGGCTTAATGAAAAACTGTTTTTT. The encoded protein is CASSRGRGLNEKLFF.

CDR3 in amino acids: CASSYSGQGDGYTF. The CDR3 region has the DNA TGTGCCAGCAGTTACTCGGGCCAGGGTGATGGCTACACCTTC. The genes are TRBV6-2 or TRBV6-3 and TRBJ1-2; D perhaps matches TRBD1 (5 bases). V lost 0 bases and J lost 6, with 11 bases in between. Germline V gene data show CDR1 as MNHEY and CDR2 as SVGEGT. The CDR3 sequence is 14 residues long.

The chain links TRBV5-1 to TRBJ2-1; a possible D gene is TRBD2 (7 bases). V was clipped by 5 bases and J by 7 bases, with 13 bases between them. The CDR3 runs to 13 residues. Germline V CDR1 and CDR2: SGHRS, YFSETQ. Here the CDR3 DNA reads TGCGCCAGCAGGGGCGGGGGCTCGAATGAGCAGTTCTTC. Its translation: CASRGGGSNEQFF.

The chain has TRBV14 and TRBJ2-1, with D possibly TRBD2 on 8 matching bases. The V end lost 4 bases, the J end lost 4 bases, and 17 bases lay between the germline ends. The germline V gene has CDR1 SGHDN and CDR2 FVKESK. The CDR3 is made up of 16 amino acids. The CDR3 here is CASSLPGGGRYNEQFF. For the CDR3, the DNA is TGTGCCAGCAGCCTCCCGGGAGGGGGCCGATACAATGAGCAGTTCTTC.

J is TRBJ2-1 and V is TRBV24-1; D possibly corresponds to TRBD2 (5 bases). The germline CDR1 and CDR2 sequences are KGHDR and SFDVKD. Trimming left V 5 bases short and J 5 bases short, with 9 bases between. The CDR3 has 13 residues. CDR3 amino acids: CATSGPGNNEQFF. The CDR3 DNA reads TGTGCCACCAGTGGCCCCGGGAACAATGAGCAGTTCTTC.

The rearrangement uses TRBV6-5 and TRBJ1-2; D not certain. The ends were cut back, 7 bases at V and 2 bases at J, with 14 bases in the middle. The CDR3 spans 14 residues. The germline CDR1 and CDR2 sequences are MNHEY and SVGAGI. The CDR3 DNA sequence: TGTGCCAGCACCGTCCGGGAGCAAAACTATGGCTACACCTTC. Residues: CASTVREQNYGYTF.

J is TRBJ1-3 and V is TRBV6-5; 7 bases line up with TRBD1. The CDR3 sequence is 15 residues long. Trimming cost V 10 bases and J 2 bases; bases outside gene matches: 11. Germline CDR1 is MNHEY and CDR2 is SVGAGI. The CDR3 protein is CATSVGTVAGNTIYF. For the CDR3, the DNA is TGTGCCACCTCGGTCGGGACAGTTGCTGGAAACACCATATATTTT.

The chain carries TRBV5-4 and TRBJ2-3; D unresolved. The germline gives CDR1 SGHNT, CDR2 YYREEE (reference sequence). The CDR3 loop spans 15 amino acids. Trimming cost V 2 bases and J 2 bases, with 12 bases left between them. CDR3 sequence: CASSFKTSLTDTQYF. Here the CDR3 DNA reads TGTGCCAGCAGCTTCAAGACATCCCTCACAGATACGCAGTATTTT.

This clone was picked up a small number of times. V and J are TRBV7-8 and TRBJ2-6; perhaps TRBD2 as D (5 bases). CDR1 is SGHVS, CDR2 FQNEAQ, per germline. The CDR3 has 18 amino acids. V lost 2 bases, J lost 0 bases, and 14 bases lay in between. The CDR3 loop is CASSLPRAEDSGANVLTF. The DNA of the CDR3 is TGTGCCAGCAGCTTACCGAGAGCGGAAGACTCTGGGGCCAACGTCCTGACTTTC.

This chain connects TRBV15 to TRBJ1-2; 7 nucleotides agree with TRBD1. The CDR3 is made up of 15 amino acids. The germline CDR1 and CDR2 sequences are LNHNV and YYDKDF (reference sequence). The J segment lost 4 bases and the V segment lost 4 bases, leaving 9 bases of the junction unmatched. The CDR3 nucleotides read TGTGCCACCAGCATTTCCGGGACAGCTGTCTATGGCTACACCTTC. Translating it yields CATSISGTAVYGYTF.

The chain recombines TRBV9 with TRBJ1-1; D uncertain. Looked up from germline, CDR1 is SGDLS and CDR2 is YYNGEE. The CDR3 spans 14 residues. V was cut by 1 base and J by 0 bases, with 7 bases left in between. The CDR3 DNA reads TGTGCCAGCAGCGTAAACACTATGAACACTGAAGCTTTCTTT. Residues: CASSVNTMNTEAFF.

The table lists this clone with a few counts. The chain couples TRBV6-2 or TRBV6-3 to TRBJ1-5; the D gene is possibly TRBD1 (6 bases). V was clipped by 4 bases and J by 3 bases, with 10 bases between them. Germline lookup yields CDR1 MNHEY and CDR2 SVGEGT. The CDR3 is 14 residues long. This CDR3 reads CASSFTGTNQPQHF. The CDR3 DNA sequence: TGTGCCAGCAGTTTTACAGGGACCAATCAGCCCCAGCATTTT.

This clone has only one observation. The V gene is TRBV25-1, the J gene TRBJ2-7; maybe TRBD1 (6 bases). V was pared by 4 bases and J by 3 bases, with 13 bases between. Looked up from germline, CDR1 is MGHDK and CDR2 is SYGVNS. The CDR3 sequence is 14 residues long. CDR3 region: CASSATGMGYEQYF. CDR3 nucleotide sequence: TGTGCCAGCAGTGCCACAGGGATGGGCTACGAGCAGTACTTC.

This clone has just one count. The J gene is TRBJ2-1, the V gene TRBV30; 10 nucleotides align to TRBD2. The CDR3 covers 16 residues. J gave up 2 bases and V 4 bases, and 8 bases lay outside the gene matches. Germline values: CDR1 GTSNPN, CDR2 SVGIG (reference sequence). This CDR3 reads CAWTHRTSGAYNEQFF. The CDR3 coding sequence is TGTGCCTGGACTCACCGGACTAGCGGAGCCTACAATGAGCAGTTCTTC.